Shown below are 32 T cell receptor beta chains from a single sample sequenced in a study of lymphopenia after photon versus proton radiotherapy (dated by TCRdb to between 2018 and 2021). The library was prepared using the immunoSEQ multiplex PCR assay. TCRdb provides this immuneACCESS table in a form limited to in-frame rearrangements. Some clones are lacking; in checked studies, under half of them reflect an unresolved V gene, and why the rest are absent is not known. The sample table contains around 30,000 clones; only one count was recorded for approximately 90% of them. The ten largest clones add up to more than 45% of the sample. The sequences come from peripheral blood, collected from a patient treated with proton-based radiotherapy. These receptor sequences come from an older woman with cholangiocarcinoma. Some clones in this sample may be carry-over from other donors' samples.

The V and J genes are TRBV7-9 and TRBJ2-1, with D possibly TRBD1 on 6 matching bases. The V and J ends lost 5 bases and 9 bases respectively, with 20 bases between them. The CDR3 spans 15 residues. From germline, CDR1 is SEHNR and CDR2 FQNEAQ (reference sequence). In nucleotides, the CDR3 is TGTGCCAGCAGCCCCAAATGGACAGAGTTGGCTGAGCAGTTCTTC. Translation gives CASSPKWTELAEQFF.

V is TRBV7-9 and J is TRBJ1-2; D remains ambiguous. The V gene's germline CDR1 is SEHNR and CDR2 FQNEAQ (reference sequence). V lost 1 base, J lost 7 bases, and 7 bases lay in between. This CDR3 spans 12 amino acids. CDR3 in DNA: TGTGCCAGCAGCTTAGAGTTCCGTGGCTACACCTTC. Residues: CASSLEFRGYTF.

This chain uses TRBV7-8 with TRBJ2-4; D gene uncertain. The CDR3 length is 15 residues. Looked up from germline, CDR1 is SGHVS and CDR2 is FQNEAQ. Trimming removed 3 bases from V and 1 base from J, with 10 bases in between. Here the CDR3 reads CASSLSGSAKNIQYF. The CDR3 DNA sequence: TGTGCCAGCAGCTTGTCGGGTTCGGCCAAAAACATTCAGTACTTC.

The chain carries TRBV29-1 and TRBJ2-1, with D perhaps matching TRBD2 (6 bases). V was shortened by 7 bases and J by 0 bases, with 16 bases between the two germline ends. Germline V gene data show CDR1 as SQVTM and CDR2 as ANQGSEA. CDR3 length equals 15 residues. This CDR3 reads CSAEGTQGSYNEQFF. The DNA for the CDR3 is TGCAGCGCCGAGGGGACTCAGGGCTCCTACAATGAGCAGTTCTTC.

The chain is built from TRBV27 and TRBJ1-1; D uncertain. Germline V gene lookup returns CDR1 MNHEY and CDR2 SMNVEV (reference sequence). Trimming took 5 bases from V and 5 from J, leaving 12 bases between them. This CDR3 has 13 amino acids. The DNA of the CDR3 is TGTGCCAGCAGTCTGACTCGGCAGACTGAAGCTTTCTTT. Translated, it gives CASSLTRQTEAFF.

The chain combines TRBV20-1 with TRBJ1-1; D not resolved. V gave up 1 base and J gave up 6 bases, with 6 bases separating them. The CDR3 sequence is 11 residues long. Germline V gene sequence: CDR1 DFQATT, CDR2 SNEGSKA (reference sequence). The CDR3 here is CSARVGSEAFF. CDR3 nucleotides: TGCAGTGCTAGAGTGGGTTCTGAAGCTTTCTTT.

The V gene is TRBV10-3, the J gene TRBJ1-5; the D is unclear. Germline lookup yields CDR1 ENHRY and CDR2 SYGVKD. V was shortened by 0 bases and J by 5 bases, with 8 bases between the two germline ends. The CDR3 covers 14 residues. CDR3 nucleotide sequence: TGTGCCATCAGTGAGTCGACTCCGTATCAGCCCCAGCATTTT. Translation: CAISESTPYQPQHF.

The chain links TRBV18 to TRBJ1-5, with D unclear. Trimming took off 4 bases at V and 0 bases at J, with 4 bases between the two ends. The CDR3 loop spans 13 amino acids. CDR1 KGHSH and CDR2 LQKENI come from the germline V gene. CDR3 residues: CASSLVSNQPQHF. CDR3 DNA sequence: TGTGCCAGCTCACTCGTTAGCAATCAGCCCCAGCATTTT.

This chain links TRBV29-1 with TRBJ1-2, with a weak D call TRBD1 (6 bases). Deletions cut 4 bases from V and 4 bases from J, with 19 bases between. From germline, CDR1 is SQVTM and CDR2 ANQGSEA. CDR3 length equals 15 residues. CDR3 DNA sequence: TGCAGCGTTGTGGGAGAAGAGGGGGACTTCTATGGCTACACCTTC. Its protein product is CSVVGEEGDFYGYTF.

The chain has TRBV11-2 and TRBJ2-5; D is unclear. The CDR3 contains 13 residues. Trimming pared 4 bases from V and 0 bases from J, leaving 6 bases between. From germline, CDR1 is SGHAT and CDR2 FQNNGV. The chain's CDR3 is CASSYTNQETQYF. CDR3 bases: TGTGCCAGCAGCTACACTAACCAAGAGACCCAGTACTTC.

This clone has just one count. The genes are TRBV7-2 and TRBJ1-5, with no clear D. The CDR3 is made up of 14 amino acids. The germline V gene encodes CDR1 SGHTA and CDR2 FQGNSA. Deletions cut 5 bases from V and 5 bases from J, with 13 bases between. The CDR3 nucleotides are TGTGCCAGCAGCCCGCCGGGAGGTTATCAGCCCCAGCATTTT. The encoded protein is CASSPPGGYQPQHF.

The CDR3 DNA is TGCGCCAGCAGCTCAACCCCTAGCGGGAGGGCCAAAGATACGCAGTATTTT. Amino acids: CASSSTPSGRAKDTQYF. V gene TRBV5-1 combines with J gene TRBJ2-3; 12 nucleotides line up with TRBD2. This CDR3 comprises 17 residues. Trimming took 3 bases from V and 5 from J; bases not matched to a gene: 10. Germline V gene data show CDR1 as SGHRS and CDR2 as YFSETQ.

The J gene is TRBJ2-3, the V gene TRBV7-8; TRBD1 matches 9 bases. Germline-derived CDR1 and CDR2 are SGHVS and FQNEAQ. The CDR3 has 15 amino acids. J was trimmed by 4 bases and V by 0 bases; bases with no gene match: 2. The CDR3 here is CASSLARTGADTQYF. The CDR3 nucleotides are TGTGCCAGCAGCTTAGCCCGGACAGGGGCAGATACGCAGTATTTT.

This sequence joins TRBV1 and TRBJ2-1; the D segment call TRBD2 is taken from the table without a DNA check. TRBV1 is a pseudogene. The CDR3 extends over 18 amino acids. The CDR3 nucleotides read TGCACCAGCAGCCATCGGGGACTAGCGGGAGGGCACGCGGATGAGCAGTTCTTC. Protein sequence: CTSSHRGLAGGHADEQFF.

V is TRBV27 and J is TRBJ2-3, with D unclear. Trimming stripped 8 bases from V and 1 base from J, with 7 bases between. CDR3 size: 12 residues. In germline, CDR1 is MNHEY, CDR2 SMNVEV (reference sequence). Written as DNA, the CDR3 is TGTGCCAGCGCCTGGGGCACAGATACGCAGTATTTT. Amino acid sequence: CASAWGTDTQYF.

The V call is TRBV6-6, the J call TRBJ2-1; either TRBD1 or TRBD2 may supply D (6 bases each). Germline V gene sequence: CDR1 MNHNY, CDR2 SVGAGI (reference sequence). Trimming took off 10 bases at V and 0 bases at J, with 13 bases between the two ends. The CDR3 loop spans 14 amino acids. The CDR3 sequence: CATGGAASYNEQFF. Written as DNA, the CDR3 is TGTGCCACCGGGGGCGCCGCCTCCTACAATGAGCAGTTCTTC.

The rearrangement uses TRBV7-8 and TRBJ1-5; 7 bases line up with TRBD1. With V trimmed by 4 bases and J by 5 bases, 2 bases remained unmatched. The CDR3 is 13 residues long. The germline gives CDR1 SGHVS, CDR2 FQNEAQ. The CDR3 DNA reads TGTGCCAGCAGCTCAGGGGGGTATCAGCCCCAGCATTTT. Its translation is CASSSGGYQPQHF.

The CDR3 protein is CASSSRTPARTGVPDEQFF. CDR3 bases: TGTGCCAGCAGCTCTCGAACCCCGGCCAGGACAGGGGTTCCAGATGAGCAGTTCTTC. This chain uses TRBV5-4 with TRBJ2-1; TRBD1 matches 9 bases. The CDR3 extends over 19 amino acids. The junction had 21 bases not matched to a gene; V was cut back by 3 bases and J by 8 bases. CDR1 and CDR2 (germline): SGHNT, YYREEE (reference sequence). Looking up the rest from reference TRBV5-4 and TRBJ2-1 gives the full variable domain: ETGVTQSPTHLIKTRGQQVTLRCSSQSGHNTVSWYQQALGQGPQFIFQYYREEENGRGNFPPRFSGLQFPNYSSELNVNALELDDSALYLCASSSRTPARTGVPDEQFFGPGTRLTVL.

The chain carries TRBV18 and TRBJ1-3; 9 bases match TRBD1. Germline V lookup: CDR1 KGHSH, CDR2 LQKENI. CDR3 length equals 16 residues. The V and J ends lost 1 base and 3 bases, in that order; junction bases with no gene match: 4. The CDR3 spells CASSPLGQGIGNTIYF. Here the CDR3 DNA reads TGTGCCAGCTCACCACTGGGACAGGGAATTGGAAACACCATATATTTT.

The V gene is TRBV18, the J gene TRBJ2-7; D is unclear. CDR3 length: 13 amino acids. CDR1 and CDR2 (germline): KGHSH, LQKENI. Trimming removed 0 bases at V and 4 bases at J, with 7 bases between. The CDR3 region is CASSPPAVYEQYF. The CDR3 DNA reads as TGTGCCAGCTCACCACCGGCCGTTTACGAGCAGTACTTC.

V is TRBV5-1 and J is TRBJ2-1; D gene ambiguous. Looked up from germline, CDR1 is SGHRS and CDR2 is YFSETQ. The CDR3 sequence is 12 residues long. V was pared by 6 bases and J by 9 bases, with 13 bases between. The DNA for the CDR3 is TGCGCCAGCAATCTCAATTCTGGTGAGCAGTTCTTC. Amino acids: CASNLNSGEQFF.

The chain has TRBV5-8 and TRBJ2-7; TRBD1 matches at 7 bases. The J segment lost 5 bases and the V segment lost 1 base, leaving 9 bases of the junction unmatched. Germline V gene sequence: CDR1 SGHTS, CDR2 YDEGEE. The CDR3 is made up of 15 amino acids. The CDR3 reads CASSLNRGWVNEQYF. The CDR3 DNA follows: TGTGCCAGCAGCTTGAACAGGGGTTGGGTAAACGAGCAGTACTTC.

This chain uses TRBV29-1 with TRBJ2-7, with D perhaps given as TRBD1 or TRBD2 (5 bases each). Germline assignment: CDR1 SQVTM and CDR2 ANQGSEA. CDR3 length: 14 residues. Deletions cut 7 bases from V and 2 bases from J, with 18 bases between. This CDR3 reads CSASPMRDPYEQYF. CDR3 coding DNA: TGCAGCGCTAGCCCGATGAGGGACCCCTACGAGCAGTACTTC.

V and J are TRBV5-1 and TRBJ2-1; TRBD2 agrees at 10 bases. CDR3 length equals 19 residues. Germline trimming cut 0 bases from V and 6 bases from J; bases unmatched to any gene: 15. Germline V CDR1 and CDR2: SGHRS, YFSETQ. As DNA, the CDR3 is TGCGCCAGCAGCTTGGCGGCTAGCGGGAGCGGAGGTGGGTTCAATGAGCAGTTCTTC. Translated: CASSLAASGSGGGFNEQFF.

The V and J genes are TRBV7-6 and TRBJ1-3; D gene unclear. CDR1 is SGHVS, CDR2 FNYEAQ, per germline. The CDR3 length is 16 residues. V dropped 4 bases and J dropped 0 bases, with 13 bases sitting between them. The CDR3 DNA reads TGTGCCAGCAGCTCCCGGCCAGGAGACTCTGGAAACACCATATATTTT. Encoded protein: CASSSRPGDSGNTIYF.

This chain connects TRBV4-3 to TRBJ2-7, with D uncertain. Trimming removed 0 bases from V and 2 bases from J, with 8 bases in between. The CDR3 has 14 residues. Per germline, CDR1 LGHNA and CDR2 YSLEER. The CDR3 bases are TGCGCCAGCAGCCAAGATTTTGCCCCCTACGAGCAGTACTTC. Translating it yields CASSQDFAPYEQYF.

The chain couples TRBV6-5 to TRBJ1-2; no firm D call. Germline values: CDR1 MNHEY, CDR2 SVGAGI. This CDR3 spans 13 amino acids. The V gene lost 2 bases and the J gene lost 8 bases, with 12 bases spanning the gap. CDR3 sequence reads: CASSYPGAGGYTF. The CDR3, as DNA: TGTGCCAGCAGTTACCCCGGTGCGGGGGGCTACACCTTC.

The chain couples TRBV19 to TRBJ2-2, with 7 bases lining up with TRBD1. Germline CDR1 is LNHDA and CDR2 is SQIVND (reference sequence). Germline trimming cut 5 bases from V and 2 bases from J; bases unmatched to any gene: 2. The CDR3 contains 14 residues. The CDR3 reads CASSGTVNTGELFF. The CDR3 DNA reads TGTGCCAGTAGTGGGACAGTCAACACCGGGGAGCTGTTTTTT.

This clone occurred once. The chain uses TRBV29-1 and TRBJ1-5, with 8 positions matching TRBD1. The CDR3 runs 14 residues. Trimming cost V 4 bases and J 6 bases; bases outside gene matches: 8. Germline V CDR1 and CDR2: SQVTM, ANQGSEA. CDR3 bases: TGCAGCGTTGGGGCCCCAGGGGGCAGTCAGCCCCAGCATTTT. Its translation: CSVGAPGGSQPQHF. Together with reference TRBV29-1 and TRBJ1-5, the CDR3 gives the full variable domain: SAVISQKPSRDICQRGTSLTIQCQVDSQVTMMFWYRQQPGQSLTLIATANQGSEATYESGFVIDKFPISRPNLTFSTLTVSNMSPEDSSIYLCSVGAPGGSQPQHFGDGTRLSIL.

This chain links TRBV18 with TRBJ2-5; 9 bases line up with TRBD2. This CDR3 region has 16 residues. Germline V gene sequence: CDR1 KGHSH, CDR2 LQKENI. V shed 3 bases and J 7 bases; nucleotides not matched to a gene: 12. Here the CDR3 reads CASSPPGLANGGTQYF. The CDR3 nucleotides read TGTGCCAGCTCACCCCCCGGACTAGCGAATGGCGGGACCCAGTACTTC.

The genes are TRBV5-1 and TRBJ2-1; 12 bases agree with TRBD2. Germline assignment: CDR1 SGHRS and CDR2 YFSETQ. V lost 3 bases and J lost 2; bases outside the gene matches: 3. The CDR3 length is 16 residues. The DNA of the CDR3 is TGCGCCAGCAGCTCGACTAGCGGGGGCACCTACAATGAGCAGTTCTTC. Its translation is CASSSTSGGTYNEQFF.

This chain links TRBV7-2 with TRBJ1-1, with 10 nucleotides matching TRBD1. Germline V gene lookup returns CDR1 SGHTA and CDR2 FQGNSA. This CDR3 spans 15 amino acids. Trimming removed 5 bases from V and 10 bases from J; junction bases left unmatched: 13. CDR3 sequence reads: CASSRDRGGSGGAFF. CDR3 in DNA: TGTGCCAGCAGCCGGGACAGGGGTGGGTCTGGGGGAGCTTTCTTT.